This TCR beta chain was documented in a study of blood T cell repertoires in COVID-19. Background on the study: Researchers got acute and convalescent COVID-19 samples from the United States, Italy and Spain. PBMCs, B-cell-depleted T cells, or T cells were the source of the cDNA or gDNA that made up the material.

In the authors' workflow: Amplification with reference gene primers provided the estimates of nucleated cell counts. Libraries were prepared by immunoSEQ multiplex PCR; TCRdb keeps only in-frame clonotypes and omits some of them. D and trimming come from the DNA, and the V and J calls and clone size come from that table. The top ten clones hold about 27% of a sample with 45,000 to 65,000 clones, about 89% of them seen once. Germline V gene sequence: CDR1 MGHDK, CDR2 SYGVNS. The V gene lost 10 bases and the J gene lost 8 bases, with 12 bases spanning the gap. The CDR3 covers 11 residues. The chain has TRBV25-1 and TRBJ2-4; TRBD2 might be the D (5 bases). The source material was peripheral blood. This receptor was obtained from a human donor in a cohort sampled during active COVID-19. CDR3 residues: CATSRADIQYF. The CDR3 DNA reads TGTGCCACCTCGAGGGCCGACATTCAGTACTTC.